This T cell receptor beta chain was documented in a study of shared clonotypes between healthy human individuals (dated by TCRdb to 2019 to 2021). Notes on the research overall: The cohort comprised two women and a few men aged 18 to 49 years. For each donor, three plates each were used for CD4 naive and CD4 memory, two plates were used for CD8 naive, and one plate was used for CD8 memory. The study deeply sequenced blood TCR repertoires of five healthy adults to estimate repertoire size and the extent of clonotype sharing between individuals. To increase sequencing depth and limit assay-specific biases, TCR repertoire library preparation and sequencing were carried out by different laboratories using diverse techniques. Per donor, leukapheresis produced somewhere between about 0.9 and 10 billion PBMCs.

Donors were healthy HIV-negative adults with no recently reported acute infections or vaccinations. All donors were Caucasian adults living in Nashville, Tennessee, USA. CD4+ T cells were enriched by magnetic negative selection, after which naive cells were positively selected on CD45RA and the negative fraction was taken as the memory subset. Blood was collected by leukapheresis, and PBMCs were isolated by Ficoll-Histopaque density gradient centrifugation and then cryopreserved in liquid nitrogen vapor phase. Purity and quantity of every magnetically sorted T cell population were checked by analytical flow cytometry. Each sorted fraction had its genomic DNA isolated and then quantified by UV absorbance on a Nanodrop 2000c. The CDR3 holds 14 amino acids from the cysteine to the phenylalanine. Left in the record is the CDR3 DNA by itself, 42 bases read in frame from the first base. Via the germline V gene (reference sequence), CDR1 is LNHDA and CDR2 SQIVND. Trimming costs V 4 bases and J 6 bases, and their ends lie 14 bases apart.

The research as a whole found: Estimated clonotype richness was generally larger for naive than for memory subsets. Sampling was limited to blood, and TCR repertoires in tissue likely differ from TCR repertoires in blood. Sharing across a few donors was observed for approximately 5% of naive CD4, around 3.5% of naive CD8, over 2% of memory CD4, and less than 0.45% of memory CD8 clonotypes. Incomplete sequencing was indicated by rarefaction of sorted-subset datasets, despite the large sequencing depth. Pairwise subsampling indicated that sequencing depth was expected to affect the degree of clonotype sharing among donors. The small number of donors limited the genetic and exposure-history diversity represented. Compared with non-shared clonotypes, the clonotypes found in all four sorted-subset donors had higher generation probabilities.

As regards this clone: Its recognized antigen is unknown. Nothing much larger sits one base from this clone, and base qualities are not available.

TCR CDR3 regions were amplified from genomic DNA by multiplex PCR using the deep immunoSEQ assay. Extracted genomic DNA from each cell subset was spread evenly across all wells of several immunoSEQ 96-well plates, with each plate serving as a replicate. For sorted subsets, about 200 ng genomic DNA, equal to tens of thousands of T cell genomes, was loaded into each replicate PCR. Purified libraries were measured with a Qubit 3.0 fluorometer, size-checked on a Bioanalyzer 2100, and measured again with the KAPA Library Quantification kit. Every immunoSEQ 96-well plate was sequenced on a separate single-read 150-cycle Illumina NextSeq 550 flow cell. The authors processed their data as follows. The immunoSEQ output contained only junctional sequences without quality scores, so filtering could not match that applied to full-length reads. To assign V/J genes and CDR3, sequences were annotated using PyIR, a Python wrapper for IgBLAST v1.9, with IMGT germline references. Reads were removed for weak V/J assignments (E-value above 1e-6), missing CDR3, stop codons, out-of-frame junctions, or ambiguous translated residues. V3J clonotypes were defined as sequences sharing the same inferred V gene, J gene, and CDR3 amino acid sequence. The percentage overlap between two repertoires was calculated by dividing the number of shared unique clonotypes by the size of the smaller repertoire. Repertoire richness was assessed with RTK rarefaction, the Chao1 estimator, and Recon v2.1 estimates of unobserved clonotypes. OLGA was used to compute generation probabilities for all TCRbeta clonotypes that the gDNA method yielded from a handful of donors. Held by TCRdb, this immuneACCESS table contains in-frame sequences only and omits some clones. Under half of the omission traces to an unresolved V gene where checked; the cause of the rest is unknown. The V and J calls and clone size come from that table; D and trimming were worked out from the DNA. The sample profile shows roughly 2,300,000 clones; about nine tenths of them were found once. Around 0.38% of the sample is taken by the ten largest.

The chain couples TRBV19 to TRBJ2-3, with the identity of the D gene unclear. The sequenced sample was naive CD4+ T cells from PBMCs. What this sample's cell subset or site label stands for: CD45RA+ positively selected. The TCR comes from a young man in good health. Some clones in this sample may be carry-over from other donors' samples. The nucleotides are TGTGCCAGTAGTAGTGGTGGGTTGCCGGATACGCAGTATTTT. It translates as CASSSGGLPDTQYF. Extended through the reference TRBV19 and TRBJ2-3 proteins, this CDR3 yields the full variable domain: DGGITQSPKYLFRKEGQNVTLSCEQNLNHDAMYWYRQDPGQGLRLIYYSQIVNDFQKGDIAEGYSVSREKKESFPLTVTSAQKNPTAFYLCASSSGGLPDTQYFGPGTRLTVL.